This TCR beta chain is drawn from a study of tumor-infiltrating lymphocytes in oesophageal squamous cell carcinoma. The CDR3 has 14 amino acids. Germline loops: CDR1 SEHNR, CDR2 FQNEAQ (reference sequence). V lost 2 bases and J 10 bases, leaving 15 bases between the germline ends. TCRdb reprocessed the PCR reads via MiXCR and lists one record per CDR3 protein. The sample yields 3,400 or so distinct CDR3 sequences, around 17% seen once. This clonotype was counted ten times or more. A much larger clone differs by one base, so this may be a read error. This TCR came from a male donor with esophageal squamous cell carcinoma. Material for sequencing was esophageal tumor tissue. V usage is TRBV7-9 and J usage is TRBJ2-1; D remains ambiguous. This CDR3 reads CASSLNTVSYEQFF. In nucleotides, the CDR3 is TGTGCCAGCAGCTTAAACACAGTCTCCTACGAGCAGTTCTTC.